The TCR beta chain under discussion was sequenced for a study of T cells expressing NK-cell markers. Background on the study: TCR beta repertoires came from sorted CD3+CD56+NKG2C+, CD3+CD56+NKG2C- and CD3+CD56-NKG2C+ T cells. General study points: HCMV specificity of the expanded NKG2C+ T cell clones was not established. Once again these clonotypes came out on top in the CD3+CD56-NKG2C+ fraction of a few donors.

Turning to this clonotype: The antigen remains undetermined.

TCRdb re-analyzed the 5' RACE reads; it lists each CDR3 protein once, without DNA. This sample's table has about 260,000 distinct CDR3 sequences. The CDR3 has 12 amino acids. The sequence was collected from a man between 18 and 29 years old in good health. This sequence joins TRBV12-3 or TRBV12-4 and TRBJ1-1. The sequencing input was blood T cells: a sorted CD56 or NKG2C T cell subset, CD4+ or CD8+ T cells, or bulk PBMC T cells (not recorded which). The CDR3 loop reads CASSLGVIRLFF.